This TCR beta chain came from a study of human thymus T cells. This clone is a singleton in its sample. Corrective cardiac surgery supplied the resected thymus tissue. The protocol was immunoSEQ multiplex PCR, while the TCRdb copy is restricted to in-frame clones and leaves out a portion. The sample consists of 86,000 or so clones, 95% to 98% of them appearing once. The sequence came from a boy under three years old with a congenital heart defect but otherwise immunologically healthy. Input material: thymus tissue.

The CDR3 spells CASSLLRGRNKSSGNTIYF. The CDR3 DNA sequence: TGTGCCAGCAGCTTGTTAAGGGGACGCAATAAGAGCTCTGGAAACACCATATATTTT. This chain uses TRBV5-4 with TRBJ1-3; a weak D match, TRBD1 (5 bases). Looked up from germline, CDR1 is SGHNT and CDR2 is YYREEE (reference sequence). CDR3 size: 19 residues. Trimming stripped 1 base from V and 0 bases from J, with 20 bases between.